This T cell receptor beta chain originates from a study of technical replicates of blood from a few donors. The CDR3 contains 15 residues. J lost 2 bases, V lost 7 bases, and 6 bases had no gene match. CDR1 is MNHEY, CDR2 SMNVEV, per germline (reference sequence). Only in-frame clones appear in the TCRdb table, and some are missing; sequencing was by immunoSEQ multiplex PCR. The data hold some 87,000 clones, with roughly 96% observed a single time. V usage is TRBV27 and J usage is TRBJ2-2; 8 bases are shared with TRBD2. What was sequenced was T cells isolated from PBMCs. This clonotype was sampled from a human donor in good health. The CDR3 coding sequence is TGTGCCAGCACCTTTACTAGCGGCAACACCGGGGAGCTGTTTTTT. Translating it yields CASTFTSGNTGELFF.